These T cell receptor beta chains were read from a single sample in a study of glioma-infiltrating T cells after dendritic cell vaccination. Libraries were prepared by immunoSEQ multiplex PCR; TCRdb keeps only in-frame clonotypes and omits some of them. The sample yields about 49,000 clones, roughly 87% seen once. Specimen: blood, collected before dendritic cell vaccination. These TCRs come from a human donor with glioblastoma. The CDR3 runs from the conserved cysteine through the conserved F or W. D genes are given only for firm matches. Where a row states a size, it is once, few, many or the class of an expanded clone; other rows omit it.

J	size	D	V	CDR3	DNA
TRBJ2-7	NA	TRBD2	TRBV5-6	CASSLGLTSFYSYEQYF	TGTGCCAGCAGCTTGGGTTTGACTAGCTTCTACTCCTACGAGCAGTACTTC
TRBJ1-2	few	TRBD1	TRBV19	CASRGHGYGYTF	TGTGCCAGCAGGGGGCATGGCTATGGCTACACCTTC
TRBJ1-3	NA	TRBD1	TRBV5-6	CASSSYRDRTGNTIYF	TGTGCCAGCAGCTCGTACCGGGACAGGACTGGAAACACCATATATTTT
TRBJ2-1	NA	NA	TRBV6-4	CASSQTGGNEQFF	TGTGCCAGCAGTCAGACAGGAGGCAATGAGCAGTTCTTC
TRBJ2-3	NA	TRBD1	TRBV14	CASSPTGGWRRHTQYF	TGTGCCAGCAGCCCCACAGGGGGCTGGCGCCGCCATACGCAGTATTTT
TRBJ2-7	NA	TRBD2	TRBV19	CASKGEGIYEQYF	TGTGCCAGTAAAGGGGAGGGGATTTACGAGCAGTACTTC
TRBJ1-1	NA	NA	TRBV21-1	CASSKDLSAGRTEAFF	TGTGCCAGCAGCAAAGACCTCTCGGCAGGGCGGACTGAAGCTTTCTTT
TRBJ1-2	NA	NA	TRBV21-1	CASSKVRGEYGYTF	TGTGCCAGCAGCAAAGTCAGGGGCGAGTATGGCTACACCTTC
TRBJ1-2	NA	NA	TRBV6-5	CASSSRGKGYTF	TGTGCCAGCAGTTCAAGGGGAAAGGGCTACACCTTC
TRBJ2-1	NA	TRBD2	TRBV9	CASSVDPLAGVRYEQFF	TGTGCCAGCAGCGTCGACCCCTTAGCGGGAGTGAGGTATGAGCAGTTCTTC
TRBJ1-2	once	TRBD1	TRBV19	CASSTRGRDYGYTF	TGTGCCAGTAGTACGAGGGGGCGCGACTATGGCTACACCTTC
TRBJ2-5	once	NA	TRBV4-1	CASSQGSQETQYF	TGCGCCAGCAGCCAAGGCAGCCAAGAGACCCAGTACTTC
TRBJ1-2	NA	NA	TRBV11-2	CASSTGGGYTF	TGTGCCAGCAGCACGGGAGGTGGCTACACCTTC
TRBJ2-7	NA	TRBD2	TRBV18	CASSPGGSYEQYF	TGTGCCAGCTCACCCGGGGGGAGCTACGAGCAGTACTTC
TRBJ2-7	NA	TRBD1	TRBV6-6	CASRGRDGDRGYEQYF	TGTGCCAGCAGGGGGAGAGATGGGGACAGGGGATACGAGCAGTACTTC
TRBJ1-1	NA	NA	TRBV18	CASSPLSDTFTEAFF	TGTGCCAGCTCACCGCTTTCGGACACGTTCACTGAAGCTTTCTTT
TRBJ1-5	NA	NA	TRBV21-1	CASSKEEVSQVHNQPQHF	TGTGCCAGCAGCAAAGAAGAAGTCAGTCAGGTCCACAATCAGCCCCAGCATTTT
TRBJ2-2	NA	TRBD2	TRBV10-2	CASCLAVTGELFF	TGCGCCAGCTGTCTAGCGGTTACCGGGGAGCTGTTTTTT
TRBJ2-1	NA	TRBD2	TRBV10-2	CASRPLKLAGGPINEQFF	TGCGCCAGCCGACCTCTAAAACTAGCGGGAGGGCCAATCAATGAGCAGTTCTTC
TRBJ1-2	NA	TRBD1	TRBV19	CASTPGQGARYGYTF	TGTGCCAGTACCCCAGGGCAGGGGGCGCGATATGGCTACACCTTC
TRBJ2-3	NA	TRBD2	TRBV7-9	CASSLERTSGNTDTQYF	TGTGCCAGCAGCTTAGAGCGGACTAGCGGGAACACAGATACGCAGTATTTT
TRBJ1-5	NA	NA	TRBV30	CAWSAGGGNQPQHF	TGTGCCTGGAGTGCCGGGGGGGGCAATCAGCCCCAGCATTTT
TRBJ1-1	NA	NA	TRBV28	CASSLQGINPEAFF	TGTGCCAGCAGTTTACAGGGGATCAATCCTGAAGCTTTCTTT
TRBJ2-7	NA	NA	TRBV2	CAGSQVGSYEQYF	TGTGCCGGATCACAGGTTGGGTCCTACGAGCAGTACTTC
TRBJ1-1	NA	NA	TRBV6-1	CASIHQTSTEAFF	TGTGCCAGCATTCACCAGACTAGCACTGAAGCTTTCTTT
TRBJ2-7	NA	TRBD1	TRBV19	CASSSGQNLGNEQYF	TGTGCCAGTAGTTCGGGACAGAACTTAGGCAACGAGCAGTACTTC
TRBJ2-7	NA	NA	TRBV7-9	CASSHFYEQYF	TGTGCCAGCAGCCATTTCTACGAGCAGTACTTC
TRBJ2-2	NA	TRBD1	TRBV5-1	CASSLARTGSDGELFF	TGCGCCAGCAGCTTGGCGCGGACAGGGTCTGACGGGGAGCTGTTTTTT
TRBJ2-1	NA	TRBD2	TRBV25-1	CASSESLRLAEDNEQFF	TGTGCCAGCAGTGAATCGCTAAGACTAGCGGAGGACAATGAGCAGTTCTTC
TRBJ2-7	NA	TRBD1	TRBV25-1	CASSPPGQLYEQYF	TGTGCCAGCAGTCCACCGGGACAGTTATACGAGCAGTACTTC
TRBJ1-5	NA	TRBD1	TRBV28	CASRTGGRVLFSNQPQHF	TGTGCCAGCAGAACAGGGGGCAGAGTACTCTTTAGCAATCAGCCCCAGCATTTT
TRBJ1-3	NA	TRBD1	TRBV6-5	CASREGASGNTIYF	TGTGCCAGCAGAGAGGGGGCGTCAGGAAACACCATATATTTT
TRBJ1-1	few	TRBD1	TRBV4-1	CASSLRGQGRTEAFF	TGCGCCAGCAGCCTCCGAGGACAGGGTAGGACTGAAGCTTTCTTT
TRBJ2-5	NA	TRBD2	TRBV10-2	CASSPSGGEAETQYF	TGCGCCAGCAGCCCTAGCGGGGGGGAAGCGGAGACCCAGTACTTC
TRBJ2-1	NA	NA	TRBV9	CASSVDSSDNEQFF	TGTGCCAGCAGCGTAGATAGCTCCGACAATGAGCAGTTCTTC
TRBJ2-3	NA	TRBD2	TRBV6-1	CASSEGGGWGDTQYF	TGTGCCAGCAGTGAAGGCGGGGGTTGGGGAGATACGCAGTATTTT
TRBJ2-3	NA	TRBD2	TRBV6-5	CASSYGTSDTDTQYF	TGTGCCAGCAGTTACGGGACTAGCGACACAGATACGCAGTATTTT
TRBJ1-2	NA	TRBD1	TRBV19	CASSTNKGQGAVYGYTF	TGTGCCAGTAGTACCAACAAGGGACAGGGGGCCGTTTATGGCTACACCTTC
TRBJ2-6	NA	NA	TRBV28	CASSPGSGANVLTF	TGTGCCAGCAGTCCGGGCTCTGGGGCCAACGTCCTGACTTTC
TRBJ2-5	NA	NA	TRBV10-1	CASSELGLERETQYF	TGCGCCAGCAGTGAGTTGGGACTTGAAAGGGAGACCCAGTACTTC
TRBJ2-5	NA	TRBD2	TRBV6-5	CASSGRGGRGETQYF	TGTGCCAGCAGTGGACGGGGGGGCAGGGGAGAGACCCAGTACTTC